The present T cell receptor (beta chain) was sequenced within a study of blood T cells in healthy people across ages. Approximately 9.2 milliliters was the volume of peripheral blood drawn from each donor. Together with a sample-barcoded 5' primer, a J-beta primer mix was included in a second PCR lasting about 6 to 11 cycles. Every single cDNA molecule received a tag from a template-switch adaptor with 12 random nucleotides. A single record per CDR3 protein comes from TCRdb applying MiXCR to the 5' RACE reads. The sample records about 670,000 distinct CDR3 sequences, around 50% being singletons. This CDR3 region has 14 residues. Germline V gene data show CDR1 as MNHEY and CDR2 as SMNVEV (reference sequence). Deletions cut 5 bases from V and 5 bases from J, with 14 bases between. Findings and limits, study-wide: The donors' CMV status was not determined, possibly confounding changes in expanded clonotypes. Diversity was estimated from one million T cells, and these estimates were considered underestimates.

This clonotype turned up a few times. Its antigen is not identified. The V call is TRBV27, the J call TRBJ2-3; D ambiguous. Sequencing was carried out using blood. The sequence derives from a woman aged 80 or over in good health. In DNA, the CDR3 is TGTGCCAGCAGTCTCACGGTCAGCCTAGATACGCAGTATTTT. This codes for CASSLTVSLDTQYF.